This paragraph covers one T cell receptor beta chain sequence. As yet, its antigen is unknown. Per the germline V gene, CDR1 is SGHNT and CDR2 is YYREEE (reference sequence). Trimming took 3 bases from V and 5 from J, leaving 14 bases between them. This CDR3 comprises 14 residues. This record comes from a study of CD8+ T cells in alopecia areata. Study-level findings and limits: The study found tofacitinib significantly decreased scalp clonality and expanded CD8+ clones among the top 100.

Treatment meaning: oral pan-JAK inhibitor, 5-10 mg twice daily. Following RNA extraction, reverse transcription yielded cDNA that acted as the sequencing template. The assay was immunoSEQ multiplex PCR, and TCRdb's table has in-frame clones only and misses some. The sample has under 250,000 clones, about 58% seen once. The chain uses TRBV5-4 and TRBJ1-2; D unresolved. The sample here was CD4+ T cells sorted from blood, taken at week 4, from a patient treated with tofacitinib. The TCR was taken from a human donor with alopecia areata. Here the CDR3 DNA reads TGTGCCAGCAGCTCAGGACCAACGGGGTATGGCTACACCTTC. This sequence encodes CASSSGPTGYGYTF.